These 10 T cell receptor beta chains were sequenced from one sample in a study of blood T cell repertoires in COVID-19. The data were produced by immunoSEQ multiplex PCR, yet TCRdb's version contains in-frame clones alone and is incomplete. The sample comprises some 140,000 clones, about 90% of which are singletons, and roughly 18% rests with the top ten. Source material: peripheral blood. Every receptor here comes from a woman in her fifties or sixties who had recovered from COVID-19.

The chain joins TRBV12-2 to TRBJ2-5; the table gives TRBD1 as D, unverified against the DNA. TRBV12-2 is listed as a pseudogene. The CDR3 runs to 16 residues. CDR3 region: CASRLARRETGETQYF. The CDR3 bases are TGTGCAAGTCGCTTAGCCCGTAGGGAGACAGGGGAGACCCAGTACTTC.

The J gene is TRBJ2-3, the V gene TRBV6-5, with TRBD2 matching over 7 bases. Trimming took 6 bases from V and 2 from J; bases not matched to a gene: 8. The CDR3 is 15 amino acids. CDR1 MNHEY and CDR2 SVGAGI come from the germline V gene. DNA of the CDR3: TGTGCCAGCAGCCCGGGAGGCGGGTCCACAGATACGCAGTATTTT. It encodes CASSPGGGSTDTQYF.

The chain employs TRBV6-2 or TRBV6-3 and TRBJ2-3; the match to TRBD2 covers 10 bases. V trimming: 4 bases; J trimming: 1 base; junction bases outside the gene matches: 5. This CDR3 is built from 16 residues. Germline CDR1 is MNHEY and CDR2 is SVGEGT. CDR3 in amino acids: CASSFTGLAGTDTQYF. CDR3 DNA sequence: TGTGCCAGCAGTTTCACAGGACTAGCGGGCACAGATACGCAGTATTTT.

This chain uses TRBV6-8 with TRBJ2-7; 9 bases match TRBD2. CDR1 is MNHGY, CDR2 SAAAGT, per germline. This CDR3 is 15 amino acids long. V lost 6 bases to trimming and J lost 2 bases; unmatched junction nucleotides: 8. The CDR3 is CASSRGTSCPYEQYF. In DNA, the CDR3 is TGTGCCAGCAGCCGAGGGACTAGCTGCCCCTACGAGCAGTACTTC.

The gene calls are TRBV6-5 and TRBJ1-4; no reliable D call. Between the trimmed V and J ends, which lost 2 bases and 3 bases, there was a span of 13 bases. The CDR3 contains 16 residues. Germline lookup yields CDR1 MNHEY and CDR2 SVGAGI. In nucleotides, the CDR3 is TGTGCCAGCAGTTACGAGGGAGGAAGGTCTAATGAAAAACTGTTTTTT. It specifies CASSYEGGRSNEKLFF.

This clone occurred once. This chain links TRBV3-1 (or the pseudogene TRBV3-2) with TRBJ1-4, with a tentative D call TRBD1 (5 bases). The CDR3 runs to 15 residues. Trimming took off 3 bases at V and 4 bases at J, with 12 bases between the two ends. Germline V lookup: CDR1 LGHDT, CDR2 YNNKEL (reference sequence). As DNA, the CDR3 is TGTGCCAGCAGCCAGAGGAGGGGCGATAATGAAAAACTGTTTTTT. As protein: CASSQRRGDNEKLFF.

This rearrangement joins TRBV11-2 to TRBJ2-2; 10 nucleotides agree with TRBD2. Per the germline V gene, CDR1 is SGHAT and CDR2 is FQNNGV. V trimming: 4 bases; J trimming: 3 bases; junction bases outside the gene matches: 2. The CDR3 contains 15 residues. In nucleotides, the CDR3 is TGTGCCAGCAGCTCCGGACTAGCGGACACCGGGGAGCTGTTTTTT. This gives the protein CASSSGLADTGELFF. Complete variable domain (other parts from reference TRBV11-2 and TRBJ2-2): EAGVAQSPRYKIIEKRQSVAFWCNPISGHATLYWYQQILGQGPKLLIQFQNNGVVDDSQLPKDRFSAERLKGVDSTLKIQPAKLEDSAVYLCASSSGLADTGELFFGEGSRLTVL.

The chain's CDR3 is CASRGTESSYNSPLHF. The CDR3 nucleotides read TGTGCCAGCAGAGGGACAGAGAGCTCCTATAATTCACCCCTCCACTTT. The V call is TRBV6-6, the J call TRBJ1-6, with 7 bases lining up with TRBD1. This CDR3 comprises 16 residues. Losses at the gene ends were 6 bases for V and 0 bases for J; bases not matched to a gene: 5. Germline CDR1 and CDR2: MNHNY and SVGAGI (reference sequence).

The chain joins TRBV30 to TRBJ1-2, with D unresolved. Germline CDR1 GTSNPN, CDR2 SVGIG (reference sequence). The CDR3 consists of 11 residues. V lost 8 bases and J lost 7, with 14 bases in between. CDR3 in DNA: TGTGCCGTCCCCAAATCGGGTGGCTACACCTTC. Translation gives CAVPKSGGYTF.

The J gene is TRBJ2-4, the V gene TRBV6-6; 9 bases are shared with TRBD1. V lost 6 bases to trimming and J lost 7 bases; unmatched junction nucleotides: 7. The CDR3 is made up of 14 amino acids. Germline CDR1 is MNHNY and CDR2 is SVGAGI (reference sequence). The CDR3 DNA sequence: TGTGCCAGCAGCCGGGGACAGGGCGTGAACATTCAGTACTTC. It encodes CASSRGQGVNIQYF.